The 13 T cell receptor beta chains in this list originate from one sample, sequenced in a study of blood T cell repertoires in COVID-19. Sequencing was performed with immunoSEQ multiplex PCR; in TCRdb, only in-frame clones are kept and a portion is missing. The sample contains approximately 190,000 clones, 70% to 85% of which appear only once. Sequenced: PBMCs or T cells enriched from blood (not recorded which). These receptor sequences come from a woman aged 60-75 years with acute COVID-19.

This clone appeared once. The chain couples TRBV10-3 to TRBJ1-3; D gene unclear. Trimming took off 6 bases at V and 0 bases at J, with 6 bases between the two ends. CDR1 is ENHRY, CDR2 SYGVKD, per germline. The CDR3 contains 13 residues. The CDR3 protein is CAISHSSGNTIYF. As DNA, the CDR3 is TGTGCCATCAGCCACAGCTCTGGAAACACCATATATTTT.

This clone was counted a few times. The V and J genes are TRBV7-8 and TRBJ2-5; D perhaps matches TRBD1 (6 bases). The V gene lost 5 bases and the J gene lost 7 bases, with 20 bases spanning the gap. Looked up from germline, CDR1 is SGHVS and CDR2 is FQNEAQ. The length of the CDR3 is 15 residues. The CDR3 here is CASSAPLRGQRTQYF. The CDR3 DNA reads TGTGCCAGCAGCGCGCCGCTCAGGGGCCAGAGGACCCAGTACTTC.

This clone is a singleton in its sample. In DNA, the CDR3 is TGTGCCAGCAGCAACAGGGCGGACTCTGGAAACACCATATATTTT. This translates into CASSNRADSGNTIYF. The rearrangement joins TRBV16 to TRBJ1-3; D is possibly TRBD1 (6 bases). The CDR3 contains 15 residues. Looked up from germline, CDR1 is KGHSY and CDR2 is FQNENV. V lost 5 bases and J lost 0, with 11 bases in between.

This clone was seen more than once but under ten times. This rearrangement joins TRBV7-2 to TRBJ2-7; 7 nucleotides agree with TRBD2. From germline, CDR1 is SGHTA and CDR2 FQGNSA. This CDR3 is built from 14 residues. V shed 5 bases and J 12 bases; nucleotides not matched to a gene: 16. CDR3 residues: CASSLQAGRPEGYF. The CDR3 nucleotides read TGTGCCAGCAGCCTCCAAGCGGGACGCCCTGAGGGGTACTTC.

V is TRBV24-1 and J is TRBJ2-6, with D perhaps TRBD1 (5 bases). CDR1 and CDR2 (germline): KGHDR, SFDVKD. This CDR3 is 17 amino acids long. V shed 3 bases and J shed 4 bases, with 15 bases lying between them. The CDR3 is CATSDRGQAIGANVLTF. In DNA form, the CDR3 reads TGTGCCACCAGTGATCGTGGACAAGCGATAGGGGCCAACGTCCTGACTTTC.

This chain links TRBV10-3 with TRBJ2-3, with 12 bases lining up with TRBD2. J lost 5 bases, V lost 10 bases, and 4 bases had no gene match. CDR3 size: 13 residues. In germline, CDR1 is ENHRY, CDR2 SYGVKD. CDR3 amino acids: CATLAGGQDTQYF. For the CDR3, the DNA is TGTGCCACCCTAGCGGGGGGGCAAGATACGCAGTATTTT.

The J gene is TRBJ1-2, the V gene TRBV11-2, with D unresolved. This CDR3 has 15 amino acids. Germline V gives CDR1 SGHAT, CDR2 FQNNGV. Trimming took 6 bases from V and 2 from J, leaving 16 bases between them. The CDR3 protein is CASRRLRGINYGYTF. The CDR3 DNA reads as TGTGCCAGCAGGAGATTGCGGGGTATCAACTATGGCTACACCTTC.

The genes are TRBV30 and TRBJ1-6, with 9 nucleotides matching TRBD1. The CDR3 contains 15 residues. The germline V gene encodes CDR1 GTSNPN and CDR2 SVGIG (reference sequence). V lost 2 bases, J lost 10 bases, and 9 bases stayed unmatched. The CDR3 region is CAWSRGQGVRSPLHF. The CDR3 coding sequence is TGTGCCTGGAGTAGGGGACAGGGCGTGCGCTCACCCCTCCACTTT. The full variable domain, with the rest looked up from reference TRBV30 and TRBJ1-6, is SQTIHQWPATLVQPVGSPLSLECTVEGTSNPNLYWYRQAAGRGLQLLFYSVGIGQISSEVPQNLSASRPQDRQFILSSKKLLLSDSGFYLCAWSRGQGVRSPLHFGNGTRLTVT.

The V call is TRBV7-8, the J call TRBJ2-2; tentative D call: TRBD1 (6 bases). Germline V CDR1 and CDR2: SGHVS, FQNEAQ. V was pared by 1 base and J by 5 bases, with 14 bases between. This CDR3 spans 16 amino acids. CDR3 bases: TGTGCCAGCAGCTTAGGAGGGCAGGGGAAAACCGGGGAGCTGTTTTTT. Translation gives CASSLGGQGKTGELFF.

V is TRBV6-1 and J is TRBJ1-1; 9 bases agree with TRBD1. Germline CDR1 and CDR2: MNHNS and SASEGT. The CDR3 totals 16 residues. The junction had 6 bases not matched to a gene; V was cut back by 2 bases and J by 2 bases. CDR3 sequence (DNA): TGTGCCAGCAGTGAAAATACGGGACAGGGAAACACTGAAGCTTTCTTT. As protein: CASSENTGQGNTEAFF.

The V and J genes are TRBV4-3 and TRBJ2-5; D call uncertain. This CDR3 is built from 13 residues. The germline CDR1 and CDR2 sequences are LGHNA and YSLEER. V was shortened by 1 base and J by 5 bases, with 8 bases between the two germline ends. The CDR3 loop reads CASSQVVGETQYF. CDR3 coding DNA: TGCGCCAGCAGCCAAGTGGTCGGGGAGACCCAGTACTTC.

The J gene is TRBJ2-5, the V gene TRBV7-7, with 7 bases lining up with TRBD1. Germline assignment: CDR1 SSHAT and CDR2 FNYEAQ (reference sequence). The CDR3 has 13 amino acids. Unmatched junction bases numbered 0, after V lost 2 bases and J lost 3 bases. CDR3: CASSLQGEETQYF. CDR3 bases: TGTGCCAGCAGCTTACAGGGGGAAGAGACCCAGTACTTC.

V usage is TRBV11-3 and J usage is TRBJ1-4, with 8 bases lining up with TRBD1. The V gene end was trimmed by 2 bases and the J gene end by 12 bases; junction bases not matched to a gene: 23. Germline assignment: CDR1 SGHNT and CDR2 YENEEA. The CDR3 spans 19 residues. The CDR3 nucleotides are TGTGCCAGCAGCTTACCGACAGGGGTCTCCCTCGGGGTATCATGGGAACTGTTTTTT. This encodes CASSLPTGVSLGVSWELFF.